Listed here is a single T cell receptor (beta chain). The CDR3 length is 13 residues. The ends lost 5 bases at V and 7 bases at J; junction bases unmatched: 7. Germline assignment: CDR1 SGHAT and CDR2 FQNNGV. This record comes from a study of cytomegalovirus exposure and HLA in healthy donors. The PCR had 60 Vbeta and 13 Jbeta primers. Produced via immunoSEQ multiplex PCR; TCRdb's table is partial and in-frame only. This table has around 180,000 clones, 84% appearing once. This TCR was sampled from a boy aged 5-17 years in good health and CMV-seronegative. The sequenced sample consisted of PBMCs. The V gene is TRBV11-2, the J gene TRBJ2-7, with 8 bases fitting TRBD1. Here the CDR3 reads CASSPGQGREQYF. For the CDR3, the DNA is TGTGCCAGCAGCCCCGGACAGGGAAGGGAGCAGTACTTC.